The 24 T cell receptor beta chains reported below all come from one sample, sequenced in a study of OX40 agonist ivuxolimab in advanced cancers. Using immunoSEQ multiplex PCR, the repertoire was profiled, and TCRdb retains in-frame clones only, with some absent. The table has tens of thousands of clones, 65% to 90% seen once. The sample here was CD4+ or CD8+ T cells sorted from blood, taken in a trial of the OX40 agonist ivuxolimab. The receptors were sampled from an adult with an advanced solid tumor such as melanoma, head and neck, liver or kidney cancer.

V usage is TRBV10-2 and J usage is TRBJ2-2, with a tentative D call TRBD1 (5 bases). This CDR3 region has 14 residues. In germline, CDR1 is WSHSY, CDR2 SAAADI. The germline V and J ends were trimmed by 3 bases and 4 bases, with 9 bases remaining between them. CDR3 in amino acids: CASSDQGITGELFF. The CDR3 DNA follows: TGCGCCAGCAGTGACCAGGGTATCACCGGGGAGCTGTTTTTT.

V is TRBV19 and J is TRBJ1-5; 8 bases match TRBD1. There are 16 residues in the CDR3. Losses at the gene ends were 7 bases for V and 5 bases for J; bases not matched to a gene: 13. Germline values: CDR1 LNHDA, CDR2 SQIVND (reference sequence). The CDR3 is CASTTGKQGAYQPQHF. The CDR3 region has the DNA TGTGCCAGTACCACCGGTAAGCAGGGGGCTTATCAGCCCCAGCATTTT.

This clone was seen a handful of times. The CDR3 loop is CASRKQGTGSRGETQYF. The DNA of the CDR3 is TGTGCCAGCAGAAAGCAGGGGACAGGGAGTAGGGGAGAGACCCAGTACTTC. V gene TRBV7-2 combines with J gene TRBJ2-5; 9 bases are shared with TRBD1. Germline V CDR1 and CDR2: SGHTA, FQGNSA. The CDR3 covers 17 residues. The junction had 15 bases not matched to a gene; V was cut back by 6 bases and J by 4 bases.

V and J are TRBV30 and TRBJ2-5, with 9 bases matching TRBD2. Germline trimming cut 2 bases from V and 5 bases from J; bases unmatched to any gene: 9. Germline V gene sequence: CDR1 GTSNPN, CDR2 SVGIG (reference sequence). The CDR3 is 15 amino acids. For the CDR3, the DNA is TGTGCCTGGAGTTCCCGTAGCGGGAGTGCGGAGACCCAGTACTTC. The encoded protein is CAWSSRSGSAETQYF.

This chain uses TRBV19 with TRBJ2-3, with D maybe TRBD1 (5 bases). Trimming took off 6 bases at V and 1 base at J, with 11 bases between the two ends. Germline values: CDR1 LNHDA, CDR2 SQIVND (reference sequence). The CDR3 is made up of 14 amino acids. CDR3 coding DNA: TGTGCCAGTAGCAGGGCGAAAGGCACAGATACGCAGTATTTT. It yields the protein CASSRAKGTDTQYF.

The chain joins TRBV7-2 to TRBJ1-1; D is uncertain. The length of the CDR3 is 13 residues. V lost 1 base to trimming and J lost 4 bases, with 7 bases between them. Germline V CDR1 and CDR2: SGHTA, FQGNSA. Here the CDR3 DNA reads TGTGCCAGCAGCTTAGTCGTGACCACTGAAGCTTTCTTT. This sequence encodes CASSLVVTTEAFF.

The chain has TRBV28 and TRBJ2-1; D uncertain. In germline, CDR1 is MDHEN, CDR2 SYDVKM. V dropped 7 bases and J dropped 8 bases, with 9 bases sitting between them. The CDR3 covers 11 residues. This CDR3 reads CASMGNHEQFF. The CDR3 DNA is TGTGCCAGCATGGGCAACCATGAGCAGTTCTTC.

There are a few counts of this clone. J is TRBJ2-3 and V is TRBV5-1; 8 positions match TRBD2. Germline CDR1 is SGHRS and CDR2 is YFSETQ. The ends lost 7 bases at V and 0 bases at J; junction bases unmatched: 4. This CDR3 region has 14 residues. Here the CDR3 DNA reads TGCGCCAGCGCGGGGGGCTCTAGCACAGATACGCAGTATTTT. It yields the protein CASAGGSSTDTQYF.

The genes are TRBV6-1 and TRBJ1-3; TRBD1 aligns across 7 bases. V was clipped by 8 bases and J by 4 bases; unmatched bases: 11. The germline V gene has CDR1 MNHNS and CDR2 SASEGT. The CDR3 has 15 residues. CDR3 in amino acids: CASRDRGGEGNTIYF. CDR3 nucleotide sequence: TGTGCCAGCCGGGACAGAGGGGGGGAGGGAAACACCATATATTTT.

The V gene is TRBV4-2, the J gene TRBJ2-7, with 8 positions matching TRBD2. CDR1 is LGHNA, CDR2 YNFKEQ, per germline. The CDR3 covers 16 residues. Unmatched junction bases numbered 9, after V lost 4 bases and J lost 1 base. CDR3 DNA sequence: TGTGCCAGCAGCCCCAGAGGCGGGGGGCAATCCTACGAGCAGTACTTC. Protein sequence: CASSPRGGGQSYEQYF.

The chain uses TRBV4-1 and TRBJ2-2; D not resolved. Trimming took off 1 base at V and 1 base at J, with 13 bases between the two ends. Germline CDR1 reads MGHRA; CDR2 reads YSYEKL. The CDR3 is 17 residues long. CDR3 sequence: CASSQVGVGWNTGELFF. The CDR3 nucleotides are TGCGCCAGCAGCCAAGTTGGAGTGGGTTGGAACACCGGGGAGCTGTTTTTT.

The CDR3 nucleotides are TGTGCCAGCAGCTTAGGGACTTTACAAGAGACCCAGTACTTC. It encodes CASSLGTLQETQYF. The chain uses TRBV7-2 and TRBJ2-5; the D gene is possibly TRBD2 (5 bases). The V gene's germline CDR1 is SGHTA and CDR2 FQGNSA. Trimming removed 1 base from V and 2 bases from J, with 8 bases in between. The CDR3 contains 14 residues.

V and J are TRBV18 and TRBJ1-4; no clear D gene. The CDR3 is made up of 14 amino acids. Germline CDR1 and CDR2: KGHSH and LQKENI. Trimming shortened V by 1 base and J by 0 bases, and 3 bases separated the two germline ends. CDR3 in DNA: TGTGCCAGCTCACCACAAGCAACTAATGAAAAACTGTTTTTT. This sequence encodes CASSPQATNEKLFF.

This chain links TRBV9 with TRBJ1-3, with D unclear. This CDR3 contains 15 residues. CDR1 is SGDLS, CDR2 YYNGEE, per germline. Trimming removed 0 bases from V and 0 bases from J, with 7 bases in between. CDR3 coding DNA: TGTGCCAGCAGCGTAGAGACTGACTCTGGAAACACCATATATTTT. It codes for CASSVETDSGNTIYF.

The V call is TRBV28, the J call TRBJ1-2; no firm D call. The germline CDR1 and CDR2 sequences are MDHEN and SYDVKM. V was pared by 2 bases and J by 8 bases, with 15 bases between. This CDR3 contains 14 residues. CDR3 region: CASSLDGQEWGYTF. CDR3 in DNA: TGTGCCAGCAGTTTAGATGGGCAGGAGTGGGGCTACACCTTC.

The chain employs TRBV28 and TRBJ1-1; TRBD1 matches 9 bases. The CDR3 totals 18 residues. CDR1 and CDR2 (germline): MDHEN, SYDVKM. With 3 bases clipped from V and 1 base from J, the junction kept 12 bases outside the gene matches. The CDR3 sequence is CASSFPPTGGFPNTEAFF. CDR3 nucleotide sequence: TGTGCCAGCAGTTTCCCGCCGACAGGGGGATTTCCGAACACTGAAGCTTTCTTT.

In DNA, the CDR3 is TGTGCCAGCTCACAGGACAGAACCTACGAGCAGTACTTC. Amino acids: CASSQDRTYEQYF. V is TRBV18 and J is TRBJ2-7, with D possibly matching TRBD1 (6 bases). This CDR3 is 13 amino acids long. The V gene's germline CDR1 is KGHSH and CDR2 LQKENI. V was shortened by 4 bases and J by 2 bases, with 9 bases between the two germline ends.

The V gene is TRBV6-4, the J gene TRBJ1-4; D is uncertain. CDR1 is MRHNA, CDR2 SNTAGT, per germline. Trimming shortened V by 7 bases and J by 2 bases, and 26 bases separated the two germline ends. The CDR3 sequence is 19 residues long. The CDR3 coding sequence is TGTGCCAGCACTCGGAGTAGCGTCAATACGGTTTTTACTAATGAAAAACTGTTTTTT. It translates to CASTRSSVNTVFTNEKLFF.

The V gene is TRBV11-3, the J gene TRBJ2-7, with D unresolved. Trimming pared 5 bases from V and 2 bases from J, leaving 13 bases between. The CDR3 loop spans 14 amino acids. Germline V gene sequence: CDR1 SGHNT, CDR2 YENEEA. The CDR3 nucleotides read TGTGCCAGCAGCCCCAGCATACCACCCTACGAGCAGTACTTC. Protein sequence: CASSPSIPPYEQYF.

The V gene is TRBV11-2, the J gene TRBJ2-7; maybe TRBD1 (5 bases). Trimming removed 2 bases from V and 6 bases from J, with 14 bases in between. This CDR3 spans 14 amino acids. Germline V CDR1 and CDR2: SGHAT, FQNNGV. The CDR3 sequence: CASSLSSGRVEQYF. CDR3 nucleotide sequence: TGTGCCAGCAGCTTAAGTTCAGGCAGGGTCGAGCAGTACTTC. The full variable domain, with the rest looked up from reference TRBV11-2 and TRBJ2-7, is EAGVAQSPRYKIIEKRQSVAFWCNPISGHATLYWYQQILGQGPKLLIQFQNNGVVDDSQLPKDRFSAERLKGVDSTLKIQPAKLEDSAVYLCASSLSSGRVEQYFGPGTRLTVT.

The chain combines TRBV11-2 with TRBJ2-7, with 11 bases identical to TRBD1. Trimming at V came to 5 bases and at J to 3 bases, leaving 3 bases not matched to a gene. The CDR3 has 14 amino acids. Germline CDR1 is SGHAT and CDR2 is FQNNGV. The CDR3 region has the DNA TGTGCCAGCAGCCAAGGGACAGGGGGCTACGAGCAGTACTTC. As protein: CASSQGTGGYEQYF.

The chain uses TRBV28 and TRBJ2-1; TRBD1 or TRBD2 may be the D gene (5 bases each). This CDR3 comprises 15 residues. V was shortened by 8 bases and J by 2 bases, with 16 bases between the two germline ends. CDR1 MDHEN and CDR2 SYDVKM come from the germline V gene. CDR3 region: CASGYPGPAYNEQFF. In nucleotides, the CDR3 is TGTGCCAGCGGTTATCCGGGACCTGCCTACAATGAGCAGTTCTTC.

V usage is TRBV6-5 and J usage is TRBJ2-3; a possible D gene is TRBD1 (6 bases). The CDR3 spans 14 residues. CDR1 is MNHEY, CDR2 SVGAGI, per germline. V was shortened by 8 bases and J by 2 bases, with 14 bases between the two germline ends. The CDR3 nucleotides read TGTGCCAGCTCTATGGCAGGGGCCACAGATACGCAGTATTTT. Its protein product is CASSMAGATDTQYF.

This clone came up a few times. The chain joins TRBV19 to TRBJ1-6; 7 nucleotides line up with TRBD1. Germline V gene data show CDR1 as LNHDA and CDR2 as SQIVND (reference sequence). The CDR3 is made up of 16 amino acids. Trimming cost V 5 bases and J 4 bases; bases outside gene matches: 8. CDR3 loop: CASSSPSGQYNSPLHF. In DNA form, the CDR3 reads TGTGCCAGTAGTTCGCCGTCGGGACAGTATAATTCACCCCTCCACTTT.